A selection of T cell receptor beta chains follows, all from one sample in a study of cytomegalovirus exposure and HLA in healthy donors. Produced via immunoSEQ multiplex PCR; TCRdb's table is partial and in-frame only. The table has 150,000 or so clones, about 73% seen once. Sequencing was carried out using PBMCs. Receptors were obtained from a man aged 35-49 years in good health and CMV-seropositive. CDR3s include the opening cysteine and the closing phenylalanine or tryptophan. A D gene is named only where the DNA matches it firmly. The listing skips clone size in some rows; elsewhere it reads once, few, many or a size class.

v_gene,j_gene,d_gene,abundance,CDR3aa,CDR3nt
TRBV7-8,TRBJ1-2,NA,NA,CASSSREPWDNIEGGYTF,TGTGCCAGCAGCTCCCGAGAACCGTGGGACAATATTGAGGGGGGCTACACCTTC
TRBV6-1,TRBJ1-2,NA,NA,CASSEQGRVGYGYTF,TGTGCCAGCAGTGAACAGGGGAGAGTCGGCTATGGCTACACCTTC
TRBV28,TRBJ2-3,NA,once,CASSERRASRTDTQYF,TGTGCCAGCAGCGAGCGCCGCGCGTCTCGCACAGATACGCAGTATTTT
TRBV19,TRBJ2-7,NA,few,CASSIAGGYEQYF,TGTGCCAGTAGTATTGCGGGTGGCTACGAGCAGTACTTC
TRBV19,TRBJ2-1,NA,few,CASTDRRRGRNNEQFF,TGTGCCAGTACAGATCGTAGGAGGGGAAGAAACAATGAGCAGTTCTTC
TRBV7-9,TRBJ2-2,NA,NA,CASSLALGFGELFF,TGTGCCAGCAGCTTAGCGCTGGGCTTCGGGGAGCTGTTTTTT
TRBV2,TRBJ1-5,TRBD1,NA,CASRYLQGSNQPQHF,TGTGCCAGCAGGTATTTACAGGGGAGCAATCAGCCCCAGCATTTT
TRBV5-4,TRBJ2-2,NA,NA,CASSLITGNTGELFF,TGTGCCAGCAGCTTGATAACAGGCAACACCGGGGAGCTGTTTTTT
TRBV27,TRBJ2-5,TRBD2,NA,CASSFGTSGSRETQYF,TGTGCCAGCAGTTTTGGGACTAGCGGGAGTAGGGAGACCCAGTACTTC
TRBV5-1,TRBJ2-7,TRBD2,NA,CASSLGLAGEWNYEQYF,TGCGCCAGCAGCTTGGGACTAGCGGGAGAATGGAACTACGAGCAGTACTTC
TRBV29-1,TRBJ1-3,NA,NA,CSVREGGGNTIYF,TGCAGCGTCCGTGAGGGTGGAGGAAACACCATATATTTT
TRBV29-1,TRBJ2-3,NA,NA,CSVLALPSTDTQYF,TGCAGCGTCTTAGCCCTACCTAGCACAGATACGCAGTATTTT
TRBV7-2,TRBJ2-7,NA,NA,CASSLADSTTTYEQYF,TGTGCCAGCAGCTTAGCCGACTCAACGACCACCTACGAGCAGTACTTC
TRBV6-4,TRBJ2-3,NA,few,CASSSGYTDTQYF,TGTGCCAGCAGTAGCGGTTACACAGATACGCAGTATTTT
TRBV27,TRBJ1-2,TRBD1,NA,CASSLTGDGYTF,TGTGCCAGCAGTTTGACAGGGGATGGCTACACCTTC
TRBV7-9,TRBJ2-7,TRBD2,NA,CASSLVGRGLAGAGEQYF,TGTGCCAGCAGCTTAGTGGGCCGGGGACTAGCGGGAGCTGGCGAGCAGTACTTC
TRBV7-9,TRBJ2-1,TRBD1,NA,CASSSTGQGLHEQFF,TGTGCCAGCAGCTCGACGGGACAGGGGCTCCATGAGCAGTTCTTC
TRBV28,TRBJ1-4,TRBD1,NA,CASSLAGTGGRKLFF,TGTGCCAGCAGTTTGGCCGGGACAGGGGGCCGAAAACTGTTTTTT
TRBV5-1,TRBJ2-3,NA,NA,CASKDRADYTDTQYF,TGCGCCAGCAAAGATCGAGCGGACTACACAGATACGCAGTATTTT
TRBV7-8,TRBJ1-4,TRBD1,NA,CASSTDRGLNEKLFF,TGTGCCAGCAGCACCGACAGGGGTTTAAATGAAAAACTGTTTTTT
TRBV7-9,TRBJ2-1,NA,few,CASSSDTNRDNEQFF,TGTGCCAGCAGCTCCGACACGAACAGGGACAATGAGCAGTTCTTC
TRBV18,TRBJ1-1,NA,NA,CASSPRTGENTEAFF,TGTGCCAGCTCACCACGCACGGGGGAGAACACTGAAGCTTTCTTT
TRBV7-2,TRBJ1-5,NA,NA,CASSRGGNQPQHF,TGTGCCAGCAGCAGAGGGGGTAATCAGCCCCAGCATTTT
TRBV30,TRBJ1-4,NA,NA,CAWSELGPRLTEKLFF,TGTGCCTGGAGCGAGCTAGGACCGCGACTAACTGAAAAACTGTTTTTT
TRBV5-1,TRBJ2-4,TRBD2,NA,CASSLGLAGLAKNIQYF,TGCGCCAGCAGCTTGGGACTAGCGGGACTAGCCAAAAACATTCAGTACTTC
TRBV7-6,TRBJ2-2,TRBD2,few,CASSPRLAGVSGELFF,TGTGCCAGCAGCCCGAGGCTAGCGGGAGTCTCCGGGGAGCTGTTTTTT
TRBV27,TRBJ1-3,NA,once,CASRDLSAASAGSGNTIYF,TGTGCCAGCAGGGACCTCTCGGCAGCTTCAGCGGGCTCTGGAAACACCATATATTTT
TRBV5-1,TRBJ2-2,NA,NA,CASRNQGNTGELFF,TGCGCCAGCAGAAACCAGGGGAACACCGGGGAGCTGTTTTTT
TRBV5-1,TRBJ2-2,TRBD1,NA,CASSLIGRGSNTGELFF,TGCGCCAGCAGCTTGATCGGCAGGGGGTCGAACACCGGGGAGCTGTTTTTT
TRBV5-1,TRBJ2-1,TRBD2,NA,CASSVTSVSYNEQFF,TGCGCCAGCAGCGTGACTAGCGTGTCGTACAATGAGCAGTTCTTC
TRBV11-1,TRBJ2-6,TRBD1,NA,CASSTWTGSSGANVLTF,TGTGCCAGCAGCACTTGGACAGGATCCTCTGGGGCCAACGTCCTGACTTTC
TRBV7-8,TRBJ2-2,TRBD1,once,CASSLQGALTGELFF,TGTGCCAGCAGCCTACAGGGGGCGTTGACCGGGGAGCTGTTTTTT
TRBV5-1,TRBJ1-2,TRBD1,NA,CASSLGQGANYGYTF,TGCGCCAGCAGCTTAGGACAGGGGGCTAACTATGGCTACACCTTC
TRBV30,TRBJ2-7,NA,NA,CAWTKDSSYEQYF,TGTGCCTGGACTAAGGACTCATCCTACGAGCAGTACTTC
TRBV10-3,TRBJ1-2,NA,NA,CAISEFSYGYTF,TGTGCCATCAGTGAATTCTCCTATGGCTACACCTTC
TRBV27,TRBJ1-2,NA,NA,CASTPKGPIIQGMDGYTF,TGTGCCAGCACCCCCAAAGGCCCAATAATCCAGGGGATGGATGGCTACACCTTC
TRBV2,TRBJ1-3,NA,NA,CASSEPGNINTIYF,TGTGCCAGCAGTGAGCCAGGGAATATAAACACCATATATTTT
TRBV25-1,TRBJ2-7,NA,few,CASSENRDEQYF,TGTGCCAGCAGTGAAAACAGGGACGAGCAGTACTTC
TRBV10-2,TRBJ1-6,NA,NA,CASSVARYNSPLHF,TGCGCCAGCAGTGTGGCCAGATATAATTCACCCCTCCACTTT
TRBV15,TRBJ2-2,TRBD2,NA,CATSRDGTSGLTGELFF,TGTGCCACCAGCAGAGATGGGACTAGCGGCCTCACCGGGGAGCTGTTTTTT
TRBV29-1,TRBJ2-1,NA,NA,CSVEAQSPGNEQFF,TGCAGCGTTGAAGCCCAATCGCCGGGGAATGAGCAGTTCTTC
TRBV6-5,TRBJ2-1,NA,NA,CASSESADEQFF,TGTGCCAGCAGCGAAAGCGCAGATGAGCAGTTCTTC
TRBV5-4,TRBJ2-5,NA,NA,CASSPRGLRETQYF,TGTGCCAGCAGCCCCCGGGGTTTGAGAGAGACCCAGTACTTC
TRBV21-1,TRBJ1-2,NA,NA,CASSAVGRGRYGYTF,TGTGCCAGCAGCGCGGTGGGCAGGGGGCGGTATGGCTACACCTTC
TRBV30,TRBJ1-1,TRBD1,NA,CAWKRQGAREAFF,TGTGCCTGGAAGAGACAGGGGGCGCGTGAAGCTTTCTTT
TRBV6-5,TRBJ2-7,NA,NA,CASSYFATVGTYEQYF,TGTGCCAGCAGTTACTTCGCGACAGTTGGAACCTACGAGCAGTACTTC
TRBV5-1,TRBJ1-2,NA,NA,CASSATAGGYGYTF,TGCGCCAGCAGCGCGACCGCGGGGGGGTATGGCTACACCTTC
TRBV10-3,TRBJ2-1,TRBD2,few,CAISESSGRADEQFF,TGTGCCATCAGTGAGTCAAGCGGGAGGGCAGATGAGCAGTTCTTC
TRBV5-1,TRBJ1-2,TRBD1,NA,CASSFGQGTSYTF,TGCGCCAGCAGCTTCGGACAGGGGACTAGCTACACCTTC
TRBV10-3,TRBJ2-7,TRBD1,NA,CAISESRGQGVRYEQYF,TGTGCCATCAGTGAGTCCCGGGGACAGGGGGTAAGGTACGAGCAGTACTTC
TRBV18,TRBJ2-2,TRBD1,few,CASSPPTGGTGELFF,TGTGCCAGCTCACCACCCACAGGGGGAACCGGGGAGCTGTTTTTT
TRBV5-1,TRBJ1-1,TRBD1,NA,CASSPGTANTEAFF,TGCGCCAGCAGCCCCGGGACAGCGAACACTGAAGCTTTCTTT
TRBV7-6,TRBJ2-2,TRBD2,NA,CASSPSGLAGAKAGELFF,TGTGCCAGCAGCCCTTCCGGACTAGCGGGAGCAAAAGCCGGGGAGCTGTTTTTT
TRBV9,TRBJ2-7,NA,NA,CASSVQDITYEQYF,TGTGCCAGCAGCGTCCAGGACATTACCTACGAGCAGTACTTC
TRBV5-6,TRBJ1-1,NA,NA,CASSLKEVTRTEAFF,TGTGCCAGCAGCTTGAAGGAGGTCACGAGGACTGAAGCTTTCTTT
TRBV5-1,TRBJ1-1,NA,NA,CASSLVGAQTRTEAFF,TGCGCCAGCAGCTTGGTGGGGGCGCAGACGAGAACTGAAGCTTTCTTT
TRBV7-9,TRBJ1-1,TRBD1,once,CSSRGRSANTEAFF,TGTTCCAGCAGGGGGCGTTCAGCGAACACTGAAGCTTTCTTT